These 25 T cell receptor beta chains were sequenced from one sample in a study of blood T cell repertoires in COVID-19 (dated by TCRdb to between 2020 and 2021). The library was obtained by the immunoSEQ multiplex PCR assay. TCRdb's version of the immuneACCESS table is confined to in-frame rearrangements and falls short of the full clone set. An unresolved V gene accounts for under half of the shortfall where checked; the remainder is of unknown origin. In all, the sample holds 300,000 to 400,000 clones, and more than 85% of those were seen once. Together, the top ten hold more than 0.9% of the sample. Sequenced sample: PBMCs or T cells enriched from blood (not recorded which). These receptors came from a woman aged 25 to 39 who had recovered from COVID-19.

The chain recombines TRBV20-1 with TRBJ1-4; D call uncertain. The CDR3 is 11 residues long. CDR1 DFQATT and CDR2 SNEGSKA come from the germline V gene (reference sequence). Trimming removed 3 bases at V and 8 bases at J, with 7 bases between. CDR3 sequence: CSARDLEKLFF. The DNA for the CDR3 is TGCAGTGCTAGGGACTTAGAAAAACTGTTTTTT.

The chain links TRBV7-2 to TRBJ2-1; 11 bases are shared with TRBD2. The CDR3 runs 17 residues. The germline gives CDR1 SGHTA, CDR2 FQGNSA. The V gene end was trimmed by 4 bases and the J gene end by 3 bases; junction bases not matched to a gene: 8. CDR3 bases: TGTGCCAGCAGCTCCCTACGACTAGCGGGGCTCTACAATGAGCAGTTCTTC. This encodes CASSSLRLAGLYNEQFF.

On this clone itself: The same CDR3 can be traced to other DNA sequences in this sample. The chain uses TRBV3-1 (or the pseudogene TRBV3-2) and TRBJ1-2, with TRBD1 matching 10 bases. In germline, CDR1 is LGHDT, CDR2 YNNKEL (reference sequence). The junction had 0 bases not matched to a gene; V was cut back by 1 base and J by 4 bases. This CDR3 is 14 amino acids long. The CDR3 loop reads CASSQGDRGYGYTF. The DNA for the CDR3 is TGTGCCAGCAGCCAAGGGGACAGGGGCTATGGCTACACCTTC.

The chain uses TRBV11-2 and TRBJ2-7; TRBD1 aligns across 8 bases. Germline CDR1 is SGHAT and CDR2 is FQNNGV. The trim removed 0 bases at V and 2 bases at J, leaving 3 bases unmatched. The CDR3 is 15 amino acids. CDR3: CASSLEAGGAYEQYF. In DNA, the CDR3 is TGTGCCAGCAGCTTAGAGGCAGGGGGCGCCTACGAGCAGTACTTC.

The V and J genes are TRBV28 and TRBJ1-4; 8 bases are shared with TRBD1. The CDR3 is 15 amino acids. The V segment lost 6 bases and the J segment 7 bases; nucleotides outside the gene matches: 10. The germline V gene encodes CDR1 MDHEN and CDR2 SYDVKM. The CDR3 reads CASSPNRGGGEKLFF. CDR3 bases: TGTGCCAGCAGCCCTAACAGGGGGGGCGGTGAAAAACTGTTTTTT. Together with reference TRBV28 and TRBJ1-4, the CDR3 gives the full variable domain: DVKVTQSSRYLVKRTGEKVFLECVQDMDHENMFWYRQDPGLGLRLIYFSYDVKMKEKGDIPEGYSVSREKKERFSLILESASTNQTSMYLCASSPNRGGGEKLFFGSGTQLSVL.

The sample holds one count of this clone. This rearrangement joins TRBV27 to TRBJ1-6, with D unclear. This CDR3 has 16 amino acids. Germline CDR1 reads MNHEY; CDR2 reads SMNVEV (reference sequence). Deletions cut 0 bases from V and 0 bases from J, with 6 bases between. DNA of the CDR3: TGTGCCAGCAGTTTATCATGGAGCTCCTATAATTCACCCCTCCACTTT. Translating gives CASSLSWSSYNSPLHF.

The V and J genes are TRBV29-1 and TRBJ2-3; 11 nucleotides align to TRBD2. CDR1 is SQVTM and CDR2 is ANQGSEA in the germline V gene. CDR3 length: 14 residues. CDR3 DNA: TGCAGTGTAGCGGGGGGGTCTAGCACAGATACGCAGTATTTT. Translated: CSVAGGSSTDTQYF.

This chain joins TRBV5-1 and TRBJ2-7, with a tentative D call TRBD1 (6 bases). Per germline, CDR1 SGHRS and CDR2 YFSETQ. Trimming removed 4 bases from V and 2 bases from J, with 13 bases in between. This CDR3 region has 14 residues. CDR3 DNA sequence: TGCGCCAGCAGCAACCGGGACAAAGCCTACGAGCAGTACTTC. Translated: CASSNRDKAYEQYF.

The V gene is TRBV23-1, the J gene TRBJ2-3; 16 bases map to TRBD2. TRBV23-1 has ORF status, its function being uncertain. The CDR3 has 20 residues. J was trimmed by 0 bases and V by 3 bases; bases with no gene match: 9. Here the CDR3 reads CASSQGTSGGEFYSTDTQYF. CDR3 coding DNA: TGCGCCAGCAGTCAGGGGACTAGCGGGGGGGAATTCTATAGCACAGATACGCAGTATTTT.

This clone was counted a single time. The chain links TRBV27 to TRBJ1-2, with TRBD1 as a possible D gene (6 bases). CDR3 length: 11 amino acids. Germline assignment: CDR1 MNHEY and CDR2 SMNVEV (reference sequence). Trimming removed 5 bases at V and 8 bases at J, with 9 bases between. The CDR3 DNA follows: TGTGCCAGCAGTCAGGGGCGCGGCTACACCTTC. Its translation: CASSQGRGYTF.

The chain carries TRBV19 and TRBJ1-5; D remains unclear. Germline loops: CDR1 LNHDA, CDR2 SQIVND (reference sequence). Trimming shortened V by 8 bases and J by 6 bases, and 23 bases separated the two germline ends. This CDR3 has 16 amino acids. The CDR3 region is CASSGGRSGRGQPQHF. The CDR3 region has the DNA TGTGCCAGTTCCGGCGGGCGGAGTGGCCGGGGTCAGCCCCAGCATTTT.

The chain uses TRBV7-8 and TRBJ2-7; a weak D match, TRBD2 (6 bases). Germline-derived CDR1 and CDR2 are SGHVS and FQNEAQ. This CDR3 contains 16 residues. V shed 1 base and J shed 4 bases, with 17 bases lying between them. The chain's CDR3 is CASSLERPGDGYEQYF. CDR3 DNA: TGTGCCAGCAGCTTAGAACGGCCGGGGGACGGTTACGAGCAGTACTTC.

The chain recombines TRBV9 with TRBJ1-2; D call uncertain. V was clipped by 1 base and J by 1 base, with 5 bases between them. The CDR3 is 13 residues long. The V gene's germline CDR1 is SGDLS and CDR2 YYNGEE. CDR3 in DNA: TGTGCCAGCAGCGTAACAGATAACTATGGCTACACCTTC. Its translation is CASSVTDNYGYTF.

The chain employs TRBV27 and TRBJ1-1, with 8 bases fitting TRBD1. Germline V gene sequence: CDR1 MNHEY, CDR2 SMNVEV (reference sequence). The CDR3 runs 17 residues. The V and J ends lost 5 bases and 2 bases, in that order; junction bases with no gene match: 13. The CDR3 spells CASSLYRDRHLNTEAFF. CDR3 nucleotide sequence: TGTGCCAGCAGTCTTTACCGGGACAGGCATCTAAACACTGAAGCTTTCTTT.

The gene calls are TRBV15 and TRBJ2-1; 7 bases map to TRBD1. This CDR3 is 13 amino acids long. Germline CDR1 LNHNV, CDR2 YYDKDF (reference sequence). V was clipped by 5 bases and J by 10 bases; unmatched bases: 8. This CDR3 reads CATSLPDREEQFF. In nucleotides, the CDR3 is TGTGCCACCAGCCTCCCCGACAGGGAGGAGCAGTTCTTC.

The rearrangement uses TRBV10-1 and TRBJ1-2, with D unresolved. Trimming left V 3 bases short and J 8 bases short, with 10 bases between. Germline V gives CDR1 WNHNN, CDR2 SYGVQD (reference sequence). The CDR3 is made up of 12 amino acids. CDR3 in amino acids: CASSDTDRGYTF. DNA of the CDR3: TGCGCCAGCAGTGACACAGATCGGGGCTACACCTTC.

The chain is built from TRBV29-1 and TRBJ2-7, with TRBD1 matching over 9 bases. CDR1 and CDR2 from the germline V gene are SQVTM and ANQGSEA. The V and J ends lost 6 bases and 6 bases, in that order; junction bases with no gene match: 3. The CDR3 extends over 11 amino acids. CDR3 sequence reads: CSVGTGPEQYF. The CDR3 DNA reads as TGCAGCGTCGGGACAGGGCCCGAGCAGTACTTC.

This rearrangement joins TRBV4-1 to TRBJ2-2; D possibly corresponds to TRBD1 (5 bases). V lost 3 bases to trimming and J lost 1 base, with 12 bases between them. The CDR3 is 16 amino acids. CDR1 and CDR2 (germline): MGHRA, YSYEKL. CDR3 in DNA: TGCGCCAGCAGCCACCTGAGGCAGGGGAACACCGGGGAGCTGTTTTTT. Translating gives CASSHLRQGNTGELFF.

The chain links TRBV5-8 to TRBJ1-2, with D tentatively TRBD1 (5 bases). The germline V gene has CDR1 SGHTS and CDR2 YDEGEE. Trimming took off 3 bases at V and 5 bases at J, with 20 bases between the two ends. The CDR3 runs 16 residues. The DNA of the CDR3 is TGTGCCAGCAGCTCCGGGACTCCCAATCGGGGGTATGGCTACACCTTC. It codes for CASSSGTPNRGYGYTF.

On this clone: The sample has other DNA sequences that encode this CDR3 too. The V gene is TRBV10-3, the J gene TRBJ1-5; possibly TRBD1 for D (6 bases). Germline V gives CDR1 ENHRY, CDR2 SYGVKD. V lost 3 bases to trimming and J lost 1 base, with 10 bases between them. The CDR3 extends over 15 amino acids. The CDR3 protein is CAISDPTGSNQPQHF. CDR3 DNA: TGTGCCATCAGTGACCCGACAGGAAGCAATCAGCCCCAGCATTTT.

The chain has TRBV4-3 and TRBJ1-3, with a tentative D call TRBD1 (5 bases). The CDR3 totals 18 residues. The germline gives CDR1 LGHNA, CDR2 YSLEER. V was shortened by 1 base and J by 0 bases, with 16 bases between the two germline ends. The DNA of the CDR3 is TGCGCCAGCAGCCAAGTTCCCGCCGACAGTGGCTCTGGAAACACCATATATTTT. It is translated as CASSQVPADSGSGNTIYF.

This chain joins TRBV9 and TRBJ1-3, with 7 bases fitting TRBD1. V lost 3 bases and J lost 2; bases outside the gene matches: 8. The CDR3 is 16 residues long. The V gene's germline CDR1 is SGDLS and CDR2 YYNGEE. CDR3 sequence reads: CASSGELTGPGNTIYF. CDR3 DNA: TGTGCCAGCAGCGGAGAGTTGACAGGGCCTGGAAACACCATATATTTT.

CDR3 region: CASTTGGEPQHF. Here the CDR3 DNA reads TGTGCCAGCACCACGGGGGGGGAGCCCCAGCATTTT. The chain has TRBV28 and TRBJ1-5; tentatively, D is TRBD1 (5 bases). The CDR3 extends over 12 amino acids. The V and J ends lost 7 bases and 8 bases respectively, with 12 bases between them. The germline CDR1 and CDR2 sequences are MDHEN and SYDVKM.

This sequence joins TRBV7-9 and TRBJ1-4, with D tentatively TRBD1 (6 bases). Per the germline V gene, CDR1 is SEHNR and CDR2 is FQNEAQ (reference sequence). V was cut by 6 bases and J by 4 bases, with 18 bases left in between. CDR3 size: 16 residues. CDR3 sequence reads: CASSTSGGGNNEKLFF. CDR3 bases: TGTGCCAGCAGTACCTCGGGGGGCGGGAATAATGAAAAACTGTTTTTT.

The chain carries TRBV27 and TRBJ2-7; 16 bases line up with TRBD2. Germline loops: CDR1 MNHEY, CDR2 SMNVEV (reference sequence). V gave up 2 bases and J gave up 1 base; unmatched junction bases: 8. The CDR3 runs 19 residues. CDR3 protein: CASSLRGPGLAGGSYEQYF. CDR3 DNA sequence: TGTGCCAGCAGTTTAAGGGGACCGGGACTAGCGGGGGGGTCCTACGAGCAGTACTTC.